This T cell receptor beta chain was identified during a study of blood T cell repertoires in COVID-19. The table came from immunoSEQ multiplex PCR; TCRdb's copy has only in-frame clones and leaves some out. Seen here are some 170,000 clones, about 87% observed once, and the top ten hold 1.6%. Germline V gene data show CDR1 as SGHRS and CDR2 as YFSETQ. Trimming removed 0 bases at V and 1 base at J, with 10 bases between. This CDR3 comprises 15 residues. The sequence was obtained from a woman in her 50s with acute or convalescent COVID-19. The rearrangement uses TRBV5-1 and TRBJ2-5; D is unclear. The sample was peripheral blood. The CDR3 sequence is CASSLAPASQETQYF. In DNA, the CDR3 is TGCGCCAGCAGCTTGGCACCCGCGTCCCAAGAGACCCAGTACTTC.